This T cell receptor (beta chain) originates from a study of blood T cell repertoires in COVID-19. Some clones are missing from TCRdb's copy, which holds only in-frame ones; the method was immunoSEQ multiplex PCR. The sample contains 150,000 to 160,000 clones, 75% to 95% of which appear only once. There are 15 residues in the CDR3. Per the germline V gene, CDR1 is SEHNR and CDR2 is FQNEAQ (reference sequence). Trimming left V 7 bases short and J 4 bases short, with 17 bases between. The J gene is TRBJ2-1, the V gene TRBV7-9, with TRBD1 as a possible D gene (5 bases). Sequencing was performed on peripheral blood. The sequence came from a man in his fifties with acute or convalescent COVID-19. The CDR3 bases are TGTGCCAGCATAGGGGTTGGGCTGGGGTACAATGAGCAGTTCTTC. Translation: CASIGVGLGYNEQFF.